This TCR beta chain came from a study of PD-1 blockade in mismatch repair-deficient tumors. Overall study context: Patients had over ten mismatch repair-deficient cancer types and were previously treated and progressing. Study observations and caveats: After pembrolizumab, tumor-resident clones rose rapidly, then generally contracted before radiologic responses.

Noted time point: archival surgical resection tumor tissue. TCR sequencing covered a few patients who responded to pembrolizumab. Tumor tissue came from archival surgical resections of a few responders. Using immunoSEQ multiplex PCR, the repertoire was profiled, and TCRdb retains in-frame clones only, with some absent. This sample carries about 3,500 clones, 60% to 85% of them seen once, and the ten largest clones take more than 6.5%. Only a few counts were recorded for this clone. Antigen specificity is unknown. V dropped 2 bases and J dropped 8 bases, with 13 bases sitting between them. Germline CDR1 SGHVS, CDR2 FQNEAQ. The CDR3 totals 15 residues.

The material sequenced was primary tumor tissue, taken from a patient treated with pembrolizumab. The clonotype originates from an adult with mismatch repair-deficient cancer. The chain recombines TRBV7-8 with TRBJ1-6, with D hard to call. The CDR3 is CASSLLRASHSPLHF. The CDR3 nucleotides read TGTGCCAGCAGCTTACTGCGGGCGTCTCATTCACCCCTCCACTTT.